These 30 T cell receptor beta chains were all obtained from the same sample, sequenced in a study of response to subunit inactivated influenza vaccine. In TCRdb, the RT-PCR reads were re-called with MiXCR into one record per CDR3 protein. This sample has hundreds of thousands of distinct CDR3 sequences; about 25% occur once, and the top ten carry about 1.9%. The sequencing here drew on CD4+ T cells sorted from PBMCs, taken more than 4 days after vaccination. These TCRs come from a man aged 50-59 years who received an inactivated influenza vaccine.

The CDR3 sequence: CASSLQGYEAFF. The CDR3 bases are TGTGCCAGCAGTTTACAGGGATATGAAGCTTTCTTT. V gene TRBV28 combines with J gene TRBJ1-1, with TRBD1 as a possible D gene (5 bases). CDR3 length: 12 amino acids. V lost 2 bases and J 7 bases, leaving 8 bases between the germline ends. CDR1 is MDHEN, CDR2 SYDVKM, per germline.

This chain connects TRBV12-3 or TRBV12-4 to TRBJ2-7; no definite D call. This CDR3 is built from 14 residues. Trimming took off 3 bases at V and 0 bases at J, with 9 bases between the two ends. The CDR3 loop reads CASSLGIGSYEQYF. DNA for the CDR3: TGTGCCAGCAGTTTGGGGATCGGCTCCTACGAGCAGTACTTC.

CDR3 in DNA: TGCAGTGCTAGGCCCCCGGGACCCTACACCGGGGAGCTGTTTTTT. It yields the protein CSARPPGPYTGELFF. This chain links TRBV20-1 with TRBJ2-2; the D gene could be TRBD1 or TRBD2 (5 bases each). The germline V gene encodes CDR1 DFQATT and CDR2 SNEGSKA (reference sequence). Trimming shortened V by 3 bases and J by 3 bases, and 14 bases separated the two germline ends. The CDR3 loop spans 15 amino acids.

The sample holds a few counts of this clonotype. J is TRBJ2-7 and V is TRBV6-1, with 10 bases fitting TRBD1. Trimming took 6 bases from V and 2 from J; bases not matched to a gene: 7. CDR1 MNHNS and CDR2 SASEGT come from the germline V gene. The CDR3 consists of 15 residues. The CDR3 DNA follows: TGTGCCAGCAGGACAATAGGACAGGGGGCCTACGAGCAGTACTTC. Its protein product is CASRTIGQGAYEQYF.

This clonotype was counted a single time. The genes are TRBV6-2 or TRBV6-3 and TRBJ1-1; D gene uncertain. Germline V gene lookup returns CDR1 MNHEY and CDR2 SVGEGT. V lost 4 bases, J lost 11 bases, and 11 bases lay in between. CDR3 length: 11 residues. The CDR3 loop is CASSSPGRAFF. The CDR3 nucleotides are TGTGCCAGCAGTTCGCCCGGCCGGGCTTTCTTT.

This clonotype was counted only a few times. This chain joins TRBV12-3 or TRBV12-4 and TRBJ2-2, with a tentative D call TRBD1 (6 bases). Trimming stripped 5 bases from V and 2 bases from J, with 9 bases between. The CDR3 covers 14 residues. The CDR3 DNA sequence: TGTGCCAGCAGTGAAGGGGGAAACACCGGGGAGCTGTTTTTT. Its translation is CASSEGGNTGELFF.

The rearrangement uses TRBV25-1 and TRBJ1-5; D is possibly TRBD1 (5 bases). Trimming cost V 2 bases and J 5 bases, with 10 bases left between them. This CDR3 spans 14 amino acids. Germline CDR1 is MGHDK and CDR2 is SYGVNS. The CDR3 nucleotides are TGTGCCAGCAGTGAACAGGGTTACTATCAGCCCCAGCATTTT. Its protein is CASSEQGYYQPQHF.

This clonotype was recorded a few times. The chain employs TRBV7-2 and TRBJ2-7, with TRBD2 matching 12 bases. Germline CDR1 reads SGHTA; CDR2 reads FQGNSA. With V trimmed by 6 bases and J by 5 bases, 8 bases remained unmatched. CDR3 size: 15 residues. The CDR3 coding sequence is TGTGCCAGCAGAACACTAGCGGGAGGAACCCACGAGCAGTACTTC. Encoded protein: CASRTLAGGTHEQYF.

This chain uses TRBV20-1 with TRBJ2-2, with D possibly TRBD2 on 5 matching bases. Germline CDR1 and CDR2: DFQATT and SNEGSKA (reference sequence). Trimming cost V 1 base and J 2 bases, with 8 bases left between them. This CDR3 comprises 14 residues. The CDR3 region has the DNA TGCAGTGCTAGAGTAACGGGAAACACCGGGGAGCTGTTTTTT. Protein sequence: CSARVTGNTGELFF.

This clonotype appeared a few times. The CDR3 DNA is TGCAGTGTTCACCTGCTTGGGTCCTACAATGAGCAGTTCTTC. Residues: CSVHLLGSYNEQFF. The chain couples TRBV20-1 to TRBJ2-1; D unresolved. The CDR3 sequence is 14 residues long. Germline CDR1 is DFQATT and CDR2 is SNEGSKA (reference sequence). Trimming took 7 bases from V and 1 from J, leaving 14 bases between them.

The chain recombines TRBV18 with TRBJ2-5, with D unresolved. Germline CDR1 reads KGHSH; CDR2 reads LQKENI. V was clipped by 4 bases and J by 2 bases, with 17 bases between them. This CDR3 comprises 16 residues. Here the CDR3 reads CASSLYVSARQETQYF. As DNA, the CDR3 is TGTGCCAGCTCACTTTACGTCTCGGCAAGGCAAGAGACCCAGTACTTC.

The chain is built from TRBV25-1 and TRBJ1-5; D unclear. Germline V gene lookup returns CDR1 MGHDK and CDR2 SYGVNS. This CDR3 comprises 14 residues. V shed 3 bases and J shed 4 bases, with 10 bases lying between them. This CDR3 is CASSDLQRNQPQHF. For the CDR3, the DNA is TGTGCCAGCAGTGACCTTCAACGGAATCAGCCCCAGCATTTT.

The CDR3 protein is CASSSDRGGIETQYF. CDR3 bases: TGTGCCAGCAGTTCGGACAGGGGAGGAATCGAGACCCAGTACTTC. V usage is TRBV12-3 or TRBV12-4 and J usage is TRBJ2-5; TRBD1 aligns across 9 bases. The CDR3 is 15 residues long. V shed 4 bases and J 5 bases; nucleotides not matched to a gene: 8.

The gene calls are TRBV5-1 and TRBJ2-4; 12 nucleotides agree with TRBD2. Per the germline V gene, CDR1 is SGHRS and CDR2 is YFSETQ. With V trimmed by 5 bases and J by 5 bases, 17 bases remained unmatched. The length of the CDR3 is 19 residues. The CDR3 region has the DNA TGCGCCAGCAGTTACGGACTAGCGGGACACCGAAACGCGGAAAACATTCAGTACTTC. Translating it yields CASSYGLAGHRNAENIQYF.

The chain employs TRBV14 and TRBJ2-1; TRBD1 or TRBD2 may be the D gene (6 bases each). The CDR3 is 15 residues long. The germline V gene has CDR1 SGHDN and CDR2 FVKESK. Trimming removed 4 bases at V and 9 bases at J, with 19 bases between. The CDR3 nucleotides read TGTGCCAGCAGCCCCGGGGGCGGTTCCCTCCGTGAGCAGTTCTTC. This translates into CASSPGGGSLREQFF.

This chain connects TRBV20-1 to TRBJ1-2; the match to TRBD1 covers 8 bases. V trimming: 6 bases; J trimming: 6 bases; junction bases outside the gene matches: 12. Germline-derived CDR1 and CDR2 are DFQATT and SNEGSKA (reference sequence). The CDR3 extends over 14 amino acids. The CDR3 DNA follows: TGCAGTGCCTATTCGGGACAGGTGGGCGATGGCTACACCTTC. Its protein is CSAYSGQVGDGYTF.

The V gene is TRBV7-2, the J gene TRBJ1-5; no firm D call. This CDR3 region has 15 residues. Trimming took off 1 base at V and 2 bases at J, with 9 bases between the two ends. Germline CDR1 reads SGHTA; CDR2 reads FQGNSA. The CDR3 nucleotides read TGTGCCAGCAGCTTAGGCGCGAATGGCAATCAGCCCCAGCATTTT. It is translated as CASSLGANGNQPQHF.

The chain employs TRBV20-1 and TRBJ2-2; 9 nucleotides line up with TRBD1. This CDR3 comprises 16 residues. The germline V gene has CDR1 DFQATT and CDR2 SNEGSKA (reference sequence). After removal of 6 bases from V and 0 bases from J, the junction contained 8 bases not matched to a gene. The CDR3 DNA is TGCAGTGCAAACAGGGGGCGGTTTCCGAACACCGGGGAGCTGTTTTTT. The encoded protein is CSANRGRFPNTGELFF.

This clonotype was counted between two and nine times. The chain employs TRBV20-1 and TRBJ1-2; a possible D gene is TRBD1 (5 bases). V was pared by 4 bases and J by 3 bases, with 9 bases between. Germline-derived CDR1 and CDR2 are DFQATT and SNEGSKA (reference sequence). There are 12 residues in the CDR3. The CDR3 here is CSAIGTDYGYTF. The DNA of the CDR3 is TGCAGTGCTATCGGGACGGACTATGGCTACACCTTC.

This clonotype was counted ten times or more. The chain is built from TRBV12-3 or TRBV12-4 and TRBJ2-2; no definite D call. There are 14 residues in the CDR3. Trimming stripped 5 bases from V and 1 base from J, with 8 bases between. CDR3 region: CASSVWGNTGELFF. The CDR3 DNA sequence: TGTGCCAGCAGTGTTTGGGGGAACACCGGGGAGCTGTTTTTT.

The CDR3 loop reads CASSPGQGIFSDTGELFF. In DNA, the CDR3 is TGTGCCAGCAGTCCGGGACAGGGAATATTTTCGGACACCGGGGAGCTGTTTTTT. The gene calls are TRBV12-3 or TRBV12-4 and TRBJ2-2; 9 bases line up with TRBD1. CDR3 length equals 18 residues. Trimming cost V 5 bases and J 3 bases; bases outside gene matches: 13.

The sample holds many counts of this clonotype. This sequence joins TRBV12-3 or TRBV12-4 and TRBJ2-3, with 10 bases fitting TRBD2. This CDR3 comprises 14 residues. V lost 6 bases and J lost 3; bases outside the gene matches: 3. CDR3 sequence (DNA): TGTGCCAGCAGCCTGACTAGCGGGACAGATACGCAGTATTTT. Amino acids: CASSLTSGTDTQYF.

The CDR3 loop is CASSRDGTSGIYNEQFF. DNA of the CDR3: TGTGCCAGCAGTCGTGATGGGACTAGCGGGATTTACAATGAGCAGTTCTTC. The V gene is TRBV4-2, the J gene TRBJ2-1; 13 nucleotides match TRBD2. This CDR3 has 17 amino acids. Trimming at V came to 6 bases and at J to 4 bases, leaving 9 bases not matched to a gene. Germline V gene lookup returns CDR1 LGHNA and CDR2 YNFKEQ.

The CDR3 reads CASGWDHLSTDTQYF. CDR3 nucleotides: TGTGCCAGCGGCTGGGACCATCTTAGCACAGATACGCAGTATTTT. The chain carries TRBV6-2 or TRBV6-3 and TRBJ2-3; perhaps D is TRBD1 or TRBD2 (5 bases each). Trimming removed 8 bases at V and 0 bases at J, with 15 bases between. The CDR3 has 15 amino acids. Germline-derived CDR1 and CDR2 are MNHEY and SVGEGT.

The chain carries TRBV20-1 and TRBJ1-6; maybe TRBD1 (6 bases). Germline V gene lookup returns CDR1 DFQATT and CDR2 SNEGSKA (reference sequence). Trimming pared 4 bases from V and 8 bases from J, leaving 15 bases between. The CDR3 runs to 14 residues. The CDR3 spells CSATLTGSDSPLHF. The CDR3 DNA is TGCAGTGCTACCCTAACAGGGTCGGATTCACCCCTCCACTTT.

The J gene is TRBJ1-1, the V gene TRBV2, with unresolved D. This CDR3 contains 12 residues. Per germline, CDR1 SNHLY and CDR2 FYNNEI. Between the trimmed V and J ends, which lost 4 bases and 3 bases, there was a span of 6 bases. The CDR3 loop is CASSAEYTEAFF. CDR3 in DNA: TGTGCCAGCAGTGCTGAGTACACTGAAGCTTTCTTT. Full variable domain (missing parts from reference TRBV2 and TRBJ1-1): EPEVTQTPSHQVTQMGQEVILRCVPISNHLYFYWYRQILGQKVEFLVSFYNNEISEKSEIFDDQFSVERPDGSNFTLKIRSTKLEDSAMYFCASSAEYTEAFFGQGTRLTVV.

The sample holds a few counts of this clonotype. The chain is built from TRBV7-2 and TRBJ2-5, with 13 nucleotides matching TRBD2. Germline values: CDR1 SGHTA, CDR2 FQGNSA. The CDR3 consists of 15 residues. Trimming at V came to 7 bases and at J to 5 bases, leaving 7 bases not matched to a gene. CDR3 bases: TGTGCCAGCACACGACTAGCGGGAGGAGGGGAGACCCAGTACTTC. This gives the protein CASTRLAGGGETQYF.

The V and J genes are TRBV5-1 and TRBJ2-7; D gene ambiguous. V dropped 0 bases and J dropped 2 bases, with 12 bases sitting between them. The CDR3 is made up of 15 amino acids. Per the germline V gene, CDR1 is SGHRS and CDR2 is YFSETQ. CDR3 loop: CASSLASRSTYEQYF. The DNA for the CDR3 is TGCGCCAGCAGCTTGGCGAGCAGGAGTACCTACGAGCAGTACTTC.

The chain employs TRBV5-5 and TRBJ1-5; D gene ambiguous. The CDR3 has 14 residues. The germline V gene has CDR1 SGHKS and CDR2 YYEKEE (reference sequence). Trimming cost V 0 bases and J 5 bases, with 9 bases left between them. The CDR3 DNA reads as TGTGCCAGCAGCTTGGCGTCAGGCCATCAGCCCCAGCATTTT. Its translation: CASSLASGHQPQHF. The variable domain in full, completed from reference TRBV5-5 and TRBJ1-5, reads DAGVTQSPTHLIKTRGQQVTLRCSPISGHKSVSWYQQVLGQGPQFIFQYYEKEERGRGNFPDRFSARQFPNYSSELNVNALLLGDSALYLCASSLASGHQPQHFGDGTRLSIL.

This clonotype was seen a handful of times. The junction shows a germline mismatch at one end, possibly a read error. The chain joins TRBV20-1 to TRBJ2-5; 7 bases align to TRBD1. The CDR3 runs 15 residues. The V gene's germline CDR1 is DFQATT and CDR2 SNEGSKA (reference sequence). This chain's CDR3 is CSTRDFRGLRETQYF. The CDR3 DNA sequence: TGCAGTACTAGAGATTTCAGGGGGTTGAGGGAGACCCAGTACTTC.